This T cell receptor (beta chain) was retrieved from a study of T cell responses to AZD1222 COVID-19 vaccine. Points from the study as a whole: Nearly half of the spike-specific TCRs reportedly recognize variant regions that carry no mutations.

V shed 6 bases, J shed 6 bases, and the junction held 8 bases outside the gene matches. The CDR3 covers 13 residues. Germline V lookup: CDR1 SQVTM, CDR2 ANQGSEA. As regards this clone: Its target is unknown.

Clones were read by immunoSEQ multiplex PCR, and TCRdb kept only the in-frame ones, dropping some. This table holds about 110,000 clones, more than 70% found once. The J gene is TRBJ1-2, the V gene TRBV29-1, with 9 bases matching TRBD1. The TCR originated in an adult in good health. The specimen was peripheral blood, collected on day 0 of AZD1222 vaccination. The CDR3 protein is CSVHKGQGHGYTF. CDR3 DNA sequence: TGCAGCGTCCACAAGGGACAGGGCCATGGCTACACCTTC.